One and the same sample provided the 28 T cell receptor beta chains below, sequenced in a study of blood T cell repertoires in COVID-19 (dated by TCRdb to about 2020). Libraries were made using the immunoSEQ multiplex PCR assay. TCRdb retrieved this table from immuneACCESS and kept in-frame rearrangements only. Not all clones are present; in checked studies, unresolved V genes account for under half, and no reason is known for the remainder. The sample table records some 150,000 clones; approximately 85% of these occur just once. 1.2% of the sample is taken by the ten largest. The source material was peripheral blood. All receptors derive from a man in his sixties who had recovered from COVID-19.

The chain uses TRBV7-9 and TRBJ1-1; D not resolved. Trimming stripped 2 bases from V and 10 bases from J, with 11 bases between. The CDR3 has 12 amino acids. Looked up from germline, CDR1 is SEHNR and CDR2 is FQNEAQ (reference sequence). The CDR3 sequence is CASSLRDIGAFF. The CDR3 nucleotides are TGTGCCAGCAGCTTAAGAGACATTGGAGCTTTCTTT.

CDR3 amino acids: CASSYDRAYGYTF. CDR3 nucleotides: TGTGCCAGCAGTTACGACAGAGCCTATGGCTACACCTTC. V and J are TRBV6-2 or TRBV6-3 and TRBJ1-2; perhaps TRBD1 as D (5 bases). The CDR3 covers 13 residues. V lost 2 bases and J lost 4, with 8 bases in between. Germline CDR1 is MNHEY and CDR2 is SVGEGT.

The rearrangement links TRBV5-1 to TRBJ1-1; 9 bases fit TRBD1. CDR3 length: 16 residues. Germline V gene sequence: CDR1 SGHRS, CDR2 YFSETQ. Unmatched junction bases numbered 11, after V lost 3 bases and J lost 5 bases. CDR3 DNA sequence: TGCGCCAGCAGCTCCGGGACAGGGTCGGTAGAAACTGAAGCTTTCTTT. Protein: CASSSGTGSVETEAFF. The whole variable domain, filled in from reference TRBV5-1 and TRBJ1-1, reads KAGVTQTPRYLIKTRGQQVTLSCSPISGHRSVSWYQQTPGQGLQFLFEYFSETQRNKGNFPGRFSGRQFSNSRSEMNVSTLELGDSALYLCASSSGTGSVETEAFFGQGTRLTVV.

The V and J genes are TRBV10-3 and TRBJ1-2; TRBD1 aligns across 8 bases. Germline CDR1 is ENHRY and CDR2 is SYGVKD. CDR3 size: 15 residues. V gave up 7 bases and J gave up 5 bases; unmatched junction bases: 12. CDR3 in DNA: TGTGCCATCAAAGGGACAGGAATCGCGGTTTATGGCTACACCTTC. Its protein is CAIKGTGIAVYGYTF.

The chain couples TRBV7-2 to TRBJ1-2; 9 positions match TRBD1. J lost 5 bases, V lost 1 base, and 5 bases had no gene match. This CDR3 is built from 15 residues. CDR1 is SGHTA and CDR2 is FQGNSA in the germline V gene. The CDR3 bases are TGTGCCAGCAGCTTAGAGGGACAGGGAGGTTATGGCTACACCTTC. Its protein is CASSLEGQGGYGYTF.

The J gene is TRBJ2-1, the V gene TRBV4-1, with D unclear. V lost 3 bases and J 6 bases, leaving 12 bases between the germline ends. CDR1 and CDR2 (germline): MGHRA, YSYEKL. This CDR3 is built from 14 residues. In nucleotides, the CDR3 is TGCGCCAGCAGCCACGGAGCCGCCCTCAATGAGCAGTTCTTC. Its translation: CASSHGAALNEQFF.

The CDR3 protein is CSASRDNGYTF. Here the CDR3 DNA reads TGCAGTGCTAGTCGGGATAATGGCTACACCTTC. This rearrangement joins TRBV20-1 to TRBJ1-2; D unclear. This CDR3 region has 11 residues. Per germline, CDR1 DFQATT and CDR2 SNEGSKA (reference sequence). Trimming left V 3 bases short and J 6 bases short, with 8 bases between.

As regards this clone: This sample includes further DNA sequences coding for the same CDR3. The chain combines TRBV30 with TRBJ1-2, with 8 nucleotides matching TRBD1. The germline V gene encodes CDR1 GTSNPN and CDR2 SVGIG (reference sequence). J gave up 8 bases and V 0 bases, and 8 bases lay outside the gene matches. This CDR3 is built from 14 residues. CDR3 DNA sequence: TGTGCCTGGAGTGTACTAGGACAGGGAGGCGGCTACACCTTC. This codes for CAWSVLGQGGGYTF.

The CDR3 DNA sequence: TGTGCCAGCAGCCTCGGACAGGGTGGCACTGAAGCTTTCTTT. Protein product: CASSLGQGGTEAFF. The chain employs TRBV6-5 and TRBJ1-1, with 8 bases that match TRBD1. V lost 6 bases and J lost 4; bases outside the gene matches: 7. The CDR3 sequence is 14 residues long. Germline values: CDR1 MNHEY, CDR2 SVGAGI.

CDR3 amino acids: CASRIQGSNGYTF. CDR3 sequence (DNA): TGTGCCAGCAGGATACAGGGCAGCAATGGCTACACCTTC. This chain links TRBV6-5 with TRBJ1-2; a possible D gene is TRBD1 (6 bases). Trimming cost V 6 bases and J 6 bases, with 14 bases left between them. The CDR3 extends over 13 amino acids. Germline CDR1 and CDR2: MNHEY and SVGAGI.

This chain connects TRBV7-9 to TRBJ1-1, with 10 bases aligning to TRBD1. Germline V gene sequence: CDR1 SEHNR, CDR2 FQNEAQ (reference sequence). This CDR3 has 17 amino acids. Trimming removed 5 bases from V and 4 bases from J; junction bases left unmatched: 13. In DNA, the CDR3 is TGTGCCAGCAGCACTCGTCCCGGGACAGGGGTCAGCACTGAAGCTTTCTTT. Translation gives CASSTRPGTGVSTEAFF.

The chain employs TRBV7-9 and TRBJ2-7; 7 bases align to TRBD1. Germline CDR1 is SEHNR and CDR2 is FQNEAQ (reference sequence). Trimming removed 0 bases from V and 13 bases from J; junction bases left unmatched: 9. The CDR3 is 13 residues long. CDR3 in amino acids: CASSLAVAGGFYF. CDR3 DNA sequence: TGTGCCAGCAGCTTAGCGGTGGCAGGGGGTTTTTACTTC.

The rearrangement uses TRBV30 and TRBJ1-1; no definite D call. The V end lost 4 bases, the J end lost 2 bases, and 11 bases lay between the germline ends. The germline V gene has CDR1 GTSNPN and CDR2 SVGIG (reference sequence). This CDR3 has 13 amino acids. CDR3 in amino acids: CAWIRQANTEAFF. CDR3 nucleotides: TGTGCCTGGATTAGGCAGGCTAACACTGAAGCTTTCTTT.

This chain links TRBV7-9 with TRBJ1-4; D call uncertain. Germline CDR1 is SEHNR and CDR2 is FQNEAQ (reference sequence). The CDR3 runs 15 residues. Between the trimmed V and J ends, which lost 1 base and 6 bases, there was a span of 12 bases. CDR3 nucleotide sequence: TGTGCCAGCAGCTTAGGCGATAGGGAGGATGAAAAACTGTTTTTT. Translated, it gives CASSLGDREDEKLFF.

This rearrangement joins TRBV20-1 to TRBJ2-5; 9 bases are shared with TRBD2. The CDR3 runs to 15 residues. V shed 3 bases and J 2 bases; nucleotides not matched to a gene: 7. Germline lookup yields CDR1 DFQATT and CDR2 SNEGSKA (reference sequence). This CDR3 is CSASSPSGAQETQYF. CDR3 sequence (DNA): TGCAGTGCTAGTAGTCCTAGCGGGGCACAAGAGACCCAGTACTTC.

This chain links TRBV19 with TRBJ1-4; no firm D call. This CDR3 spans 13 amino acids. With 6 bases removed from V and 2 bases from J, the gap between germline ends came to 7 bases. Germline V gene sequence: CDR1 LNHDA, CDR2 SQIVND (reference sequence). CDR3 region: CASRGSTNEKLFF. The CDR3 DNA follows: TGTGCCAGTAGGGGGAGCACTAATGAAAAACTGTTTTTT.

The chain links TRBV6-5 to TRBJ1-1, with D possibly matching TRBD1 (6 bases). Germline-derived CDR1 and CDR2 are MNHEY and SVGAGI. The CDR3 covers 15 residues. V lost 5 bases to trimming and J lost 2 bases, with 15 bases between them. The CDR3 is CASSTTGTFNTEAFF. CDR3 DNA: TGTGCCAGCAGTACCACCGGGACATTTAACACTGAAGCTTTCTTT.

The V call is TRBV6-1, the J call TRBJ1-1; D is perhaps TRBD1 (5 bases). The CDR3 spans 14 residues. Germline assignment: CDR1 MNHNS and CDR2 SASEGT. V lost 1 base, J lost 5 bases, and 11 bases lay in between. The CDR3 here is CASSEGGDVTEAFF. CDR3 DNA: TGTGCCAGCAGTGAAGGGGGGGATGTGACTGAAGCTTTCTTT.

The V and J genes are TRBV4-3 and TRBJ2-3, with TRBD1 matching over 10 bases. Germline V gene sequence: CDR1 LGHNA, CDR2 YSLEER. V was clipped by 4 bases and J by 7 bases; unmatched bases: 5. The CDR3 consists of 14 residues. The CDR3 bases are TGCGCCAGCAGCCGCGGGACAGGGGCGAATACGCAGTATTTT. This translates into CASSRGTGANTQYF.

In its sample, this clone was seen once. The chain links TRBV6-5 to TRBJ1-2; TRBD1 is a possible D gene (6 bases). V was pared by 4 bases and J by 4 bases, with 16 bases between. The CDR3 spans 15 residues. Germline CDR1 is MNHEY and CDR2 is SVGAGI. Here the CDR3 reads CASSFGGGGSYGYTF. In nucleotides, the CDR3 is TGTGCCAGCAGTTTCGGGGGGGGCGGGAGCTATGGCTACACCTTC.

This chain joins TRBV14 and TRBJ1-2; D not certain. Deletions cut 4 bases from V and 6 bases from J, with 12 bases between. Germline assignment: CDR1 SGHDN and CDR2 FVKESK. This CDR3 has 13 amino acids. In DNA, the CDR3 is TGTGCCAGCAGCCGAAATGTTGGAGATGGCTACACCTTC. Encoded protein: CASSRNVGDGYTF.

The V gene is TRBV7-9, the J gene TRBJ1-1; tentative D call: TRBD1 (5 bases). Germline values: CDR1 SEHNR, CDR2 FQNEAQ (reference sequence). This CDR3 comprises 14 residues. Trimming took off 5 bases at V and 8 bases at J, with 18 bases between the two ends. Here the CDR3 reads CASSPRGVGSEAFF. CDR3 nucleotide sequence: TGTGCCAGCAGCCCACGGGGGGTGGGCAGCGAAGCTTTCTTT.

This clone has a handful of counts. The chain joins TRBV11-2 to TRBJ1-1; weak D call: TRBD1 (6 bases). V was trimmed by 5 bases and J by 7 bases, leaving 8 bases between them. Per the germline V gene, CDR1 is SGHAT and CDR2 is FQNNGV. The length of the CDR3 is 11 residues. For the CDR3, the DNA is TGTGCCAGCAGCCGGACAGTTGAAGCTTTCTTT. This sequence encodes CASSRTVEAFF. The complete variable domain, with remaining parts taken from reference TRBV11-2 and TRBJ1-1, reads EAGVAQSPRYKIIEKRQSVAFWCNPISGHATLYWYQQILGQGPKLLIQFQNNGVVDDSQLPKDRFSAERLKGVDSTLKIQPAKLEDSAVYLCASSRTVEAFFGQGTRLTVV.

The chain combines TRBV19 with TRBJ2-2; D may be TRBD2 (6 bases). The germline V and J ends were trimmed by 0 bases and 5 bases, with 7 bases remaining between them. The CDR3 runs 14 residues. Germline V gene lookup returns CDR1 LNHDA and CDR2 SQIVND (reference sequence). This CDR3 is CASSIDGGTGELFF. CDR3 nucleotides: TGTGCCAGTAGTATAGACGGAGGGACCGGGGAGCTGTTTTTT.

The chain links TRBV30 to TRBJ2-6; the D is unclear. The CDR3 contains 13 residues. Trimming removed 3 bases at V and 1 base at J, with 4 bases between. Germline V lookup: CDR1 GTSNPN, CDR2 SVGIG (reference sequence). CDR3 DNA sequence: TGTGCCTGGAGAATATCTGGGGCCAACGTCCTGACTTTC. Translating gives CAWRISGANVLTF.

The chain joins TRBV5-8 to TRBJ2-7, with 7 bases aligning to TRBD1. V lost 1 base, J lost 0 bases, and 7 bases stayed unmatched. The CDR3 has 16 amino acids. The germline gives CDR1 SGHTS, CDR2 YDEGEE. The DNA of the CDR3 is TGTGCCAGCAGCTTGAGGGTCAGGGGGTTCTCCTACGAGCAGTACTTC. Translation gives CASSLRVRGFSYEQYF.

This chain joins TRBV18 and TRBJ1-2; D is possibly TRBD1 (6 bases). The germline V gene encodes CDR1 KGHSH and CDR2 LQKENI. The V end was cut by 2 bases, the J end by 7 bases, with 14 bases between. This CDR3 comprises 14 residues. The CDR3 spells CASSPGGEVFGYTF. CDR3 nucleotide sequence: TGTGCCAGCTCACCAGGGGGCGAAGTCTTTGGCTACACCTTC.

V gene TRBV7-2 combines with J gene TRBJ2-1, with D possibly TRBD1 on 5 matching bases. CDR3 length equals 15 residues. CDR1 SGHTA and CDR2 FQGNSA come from the germline V gene. The V gene lost 1 base and the J gene lost 1 base, with 8 bases spanning the gap. Here the CDR3 reads CASSLGQGSYNEQFF. For the CDR3, the DNA is TGTGCCAGCAGCTTAGGCCAGGGATCCTACAATGAGCAGTTCTTC.